This T cell receptor beta chain was profiled in a study of cytomegalovirus exposure and HLA in healthy donors. Study-wide results and limits: Presence/absence analyses rested on an assumption that sequencing depth was roughly uniform across donors. The majority of TCR sequences were rare, yet some public TCRs appeared in many donors.

The PCR employed 60 Vbeta primers together with 13 Jbeta primers. Using immunoSEQ multiplex PCR, the repertoire was profiled, and TCRdb retains in-frame clones only, with some absent. In the table there are 150,000 or so clones, 70% to 90% of which are singletons. About this clone: Its target is not known.

The CDR3 totals 16 residues. The V gene's germline CDR1 is KGHSH and CDR2 LQKENI. J was trimmed by 6 bases and V by 4 bases; bases with no gene match: 12. The specimen sequenced was PBMCs. The chain couples TRBV18 to TRBJ2-4; 7 positions agree with TRBD1. The origin of this receptor is a woman aged 18-30 years in good health and CMV-seronegative. CDR3 sequence reads: CASSLLATGPPNIQYF. The DNA of the CDR3 is TGTGCCAGCTCACTCCTTGCGACAGGGCCCCCAAACATTCAGTACTTC.